These 23 T cell receptor beta chains came from one sample sequenced in a study of T cells in Graves' hyperthyroidism and ophthalmopathy. RNA transcripts yielded amplified TCR beta CDR3 regions. When the TCR CDR3 underwent first-round RT-PCR, the HTBI primer set was used. TCRdb reanalysed the multiplex PCR reads using MiXCR and keeps one entry per CDR3 protein. Of a few hundred thousand distinct CDR3 sequences in the sample, more than 15% are singletons; the top ten hold approximately 8%. The sequenced material came from blood. The receptors come from a woman younger than 30 with Graves' hyperthyroidism.

On this clonotype itself: With a much larger clone just one base away, this may be a read error. J is TRBJ2-2 and V is TRBV13; D could derive from TRBD1 or TRBD2 (5 bases each). The germline gives CDR1 PRHDT, CDR2 FYEKMQ (reference sequence). This CDR3 has 16 residues. The CDR3 nucleotides are TGTGCCAGCAGCTTAGGCCGGGGCTGGGGGACCGGGGAGCTGCTTTTT. Protein: CASSLGRGWGTGELLF.

In this sample, this clonotype turned up many times. The chain carries TRBV12-3 or TRBV12-4 and TRBJ2-2; D gene unclear. The CDR3 has 16 amino acids. V dropped 5 bases and J dropped 1 base, with 14 bases sitting between them. The DNA of the CDR3 is TGTGCCAGCAGTCCGGCTAAGTGGGGGAACACCGGGGAGCTGTTTTTT. Residues: CASSPAKWGNTGELFF.

This clonotype was counted many times. The chain employs TRBV12-3 or TRBV12-4 and TRBJ2-1; TRBD2 might be the D (6 bases). The CDR3 has 16 amino acids. The V end lost 4 bases, the J end lost 5 bases, and 18 bases lay between the germline ends. The CDR3 region is CASSSHGAGPNNEQFF. As DNA, the CDR3 is TGTGCCAGCAGTTCCCACGGGGCGGGACCGAACAATGAGCAGTTCTTC.

In regard to this clonotype: Possible read error: a much larger clone is one base away. The conserved phenylalanine or tryptophan normally closing the CDR3 is absent here, so this likely arose from a read error. The chain combines TRBV3-1 with TRBJ2-4; 11 nucleotides line up with TRBD2. The germline V gene encodes CDR1 LGHDT and CDR2 YNNKEL (reference sequence). V lost 1 base and J lost 5; bases outside the gene matches: 4. This CDR3 has 16 amino acids. Written as DNA, the CDR3 is TGTGCCAGCAGCCAAGGGCTAGCGGGGGGCGAAAACATTCAGTACCTC. Encoded protein: CASSQGLAGGENIQYL.

On this clonotype itself: A much larger clone differs from this one at a single base, so this may be a read error. V is TRBV6-1 and J is TRBJ2-1; no firm D call. With the DNA end fitting TRBJ2-7 better, the J assignment may be wrong. In germline, CDR1 is MNHNS, CDR2 SASEGT. The CDR3 is 15 amino acids. The CDR3 protein is CASSEDRWSYNEQYF. The CDR3 region has the DNA TGTGCCAGCAGTGAAGACCGGTGGTCCTACAATGAGCAGTACTTC.

This clonotype was seen a handful of times. This chain links TRBV5-1 with TRBJ1-3; D is unclear. Per germline, CDR1 SGHRS and CDR2 YFSETQ. This CDR3 spans 13 amino acids. The V end lost 2 bases, the J end lost 7 bases, and 10 bases lay between the germline ends. DNA of the CDR3: TGCGCCAGCAGCTTTATTAACGGGAACACCATATATTTT. Translating gives CASSFINGNTIYF.

This clonotype came up many times. The chain links TRBV29-1 to TRBJ1-2; no firm D call. The germline gives CDR1 SQVTM, CDR2 ANQGSEA. The CDR3 is 11 amino acids. The V end lost 6 bases, the J end lost 11 bases, and 16 bases lay between the germline ends. The CDR3 sequence: CSVMGSLGYTF. CDR3 coding DNA: TGCAGCGTCATGGGCTCTTTGGGGTACACCTTC.

This clonotype was counted ten times or more. The V and J genes are TRBV6-1 and TRBJ2-1; D might be TRBD1 or TRBD2, each matching 7 bases. The V end lost 5 bases, the J end lost 3 bases, and 17 bases lay between the germline ends. CDR3 length: 16 amino acids. Per germline, CDR1 MNHNS and CDR2 SASEGT. The CDR3 loop reads CASSKRGQRSYNEQFF. CDR3 sequence (DNA): TGTGCCAGCAGTAAGCGGGGACAGAGGAGCTACAATGAGCAGTTCTTC.

The chain recombines TRBV5-1 with TRBJ1-1; D gene unclear. CDR1 SGHRS and CDR2 YFSETQ come from the germline V gene. V shed 0 bases and J shed 3 bases, with 12 bases lying between them. The CDR3 spans 15 residues. CDR3 amino acids: CASSLVGRMDTEAFF. DNA for the CDR3: TGCGCCAGCAGCTTGGTTGGACGGATGGACACTGAAGCTTTCTTT.

This clonotype was detected only a few times. The chain uses TRBV5-1 and TRBJ1-1; 7 bases are shared with TRBD1. The ends lost 2 bases at V and 5 bases at J; junction bases unmatched: 9. This CDR3 region has 15 residues. Germline CDR1 reads SGHRS; CDR2 reads YFSETQ. The DNA for the CDR3 is TGCGCCAGCAGCTTTACCGGACAGGCAGGGACTGAAGCTTTCTTT. Its protein is CASSFTGQAGTEAFF.

This clonotype was counted ten times or more. The gene calls are TRBV15 and TRBJ2-7, with D perhaps matching TRBD1 or TRBD2 (6 bases each). CDR3 length equals 14 residues. The germline gives CDR1 LNHNV, CDR2 YYDKDF (reference sequence). Trimming left V 3 bases short and J 7 bases short, with 16 bases between. The DNA for the CDR3 is TGTGCCACCAGCAGTACTACCGGGGGCCGGGAGCAGTACTTC. As protein: CATSSTTGGREQYF.

A few counts support this clonotype. The chain carries TRBV6-4 and TRBJ2-2; TRBD2 is a possible D gene (5 bases). Trimming shortened V by 0 bases and J by 5 bases, and 13 bases separated the two germline ends. Per the germline V gene, CDR1 is MRHNA and CDR2 is SNTAGT. The CDR3 contains 16 residues. The CDR3 loop is CASSDSGPGRTGELFF. The CDR3, as DNA: TGTGCCAGCAGTGACTCTGGCCCTGGGAGAACCGGGGAGCTGTTTTTT.

This clonotype was observed at least ten times. The chain joins TRBV12-3 or TRBV12-4 to TRBJ1-2; D is uncertain. The CDR3 spans 12 residues. Trimming took 3 bases from V and 6 from J, leaving 8 bases between them. The CDR3 sequence: CASSLNGHGYTF. CDR3 DNA: TGTGCCAGCAGTTTGAATGGTCATGGCTACACCTTC.

In its sample, this clonotype was seen once. The chain joins TRBV6-9 to TRBJ1-6; D is possibly TRBD1 (5 bases). The V gene lost 4 bases and the J gene lost 7 bases, with 14 bases spanning the gap. CDR1 is MNHGY and CDR2 is SVAAGI in the germline V gene. This CDR3 has 15 amino acids. The CDR3 region has the DNA TGTGCCAGCAGTTCCTGGGGCGCGGAAAATTCACCCCTCCACTTT. Its translation: CASSSWGAENSPLHF.

This clonotype was found many times. V and J are TRBV5-4 and TRBJ2-1; 9 bases match TRBD1. With 7 bases clipped from V and 6 bases from J, the junction kept 8 bases outside the gene matches. The CDR3 has 14 residues. CDR1 SGHNT and CDR2 YYREEE come from the germline V gene (reference sequence). The CDR3 loop is CASRDRGGANEQFF. The CDR3 region has the DNA TGTGCCAGCCGAGACAGGGGGGGGGCCAATGAGCAGTTCTTC.

The sample holds many counts of this clonotype. For the CDR3, the DNA is TGTGCCAGCAGCTCCCCCCTAGCGGGGGGGCCAGATACGCAGTATTTT. It specifies CASSSPLAGGPDTQYF. V usage is TRBV7-3 and J usage is TRBJ2-3, with 12 positions matching TRBD2. The V and J ends lost 4 bases and 4 bases, in that order; junction bases with no gene match: 6. The CDR3 spans 16 residues. The germline gives CDR1 SGHTA, CDR2 FQGTGA. Variable domain in full (rest from reference TRBV7-3 and TRBJ2-3): GAGVSQTPSNKVTEKGKYVELRCDPISGHTALYWYRQSLGQGPEFLIYFQGTGAADDSGLPNDRFFAVRPEGSVSTLKIQRTERGDSAVYLCASSSPLAGGPDTQYFGPGTRLTVL.

This clonotype has a count of ten or more. The V and J genes are TRBV20-1 and TRBJ1-4; D call uncertain. The germline CDR1 and CDR2 sequences are DFQATT and SNEGSKA (reference sequence). V lost 5 bases to trimming and J lost 8 bases, with 9 bases between them. The CDR3 consists of 11 residues. The CDR3 region is CSASRGEKLFF. The DNA for the CDR3 is TGCAGTGCTTCACGAGGGGAAAAACTGTTTTTT.

This clonotype was seen repeatedly, ten times or more. The chain combines TRBV11-3 with TRBJ2-5; TRBD2 might be the D (6 bases). CDR1 SGHNT and CDR2 YENEEA come from the germline V gene. CDR3 length equals 15 residues. Trimming shortened V by 1 base and J by 1 base, and 10 bases separated the two germline ends. CDR3 residues: CASSLGRATQETQYF. Written as DNA, the CDR3 is TGTGCCAGCAGCTTAGGGAGGGCCACCCAAGAGACCCAGTACTTC.

The chain links TRBV6-1 to TRBJ1-6; 9 nucleotides align to TRBD1. CDR3 length: 14 residues. The trim removed 5 bases at V and 9 bases at J, leaving 5 bases unmatched. CDR1 and CDR2 from the germline V gene are MNHNS and SASEGT. The DNA of the CDR3 is TGTGCCAGCAGTTCACAGGGGGCTGTTTCACCCCTCCACTTT. The encoded protein is CASSSQGAVSPLHF.

This clonotype has a handful of counts. V usage is TRBV29-1 and J usage is TRBJ2-7; TRBD2 might be the D (6 bases). The CDR3 loop spans 12 amino acids. Germline V CDR1 and CDR2: SQVTM, ANQGSEA. V was trimmed by 4 bases and J by 6 bases, leaving 13 bases between them. The CDR3 DNA sequence: TGCAGCGTTGTAAGGTTGGGGGGCGAGCAGTACTTC. Translated: CSVVRLGGEQYF.

Many counts were recorded for this clonotype. V usage is TRBV7-3 and J usage is TRBJ1-2, with D hard to call. V lost 3 bases and J 6 bases, leaving 17 bases between the germline ends. CDR1 SGHTA and CDR2 FQGTGA come from the germline V gene. The CDR3 spans 15 residues. CDR3: CASSFAPGPEDGYTF. CDR3 bases: TGTGCCAGCAGCTTTGCCCCCGGCCCGGAGGATGGCTACACCTTC.

This clonotype was seen ten or more times. The gene calls are TRBV6-6 and TRBJ1-1; D is perhaps TRBD1 (5 bases). V dropped 1 base and J dropped 4 bases, with 13 bases sitting between them. CDR3 length: 15 residues. Per the germline V gene, CDR1 is MNHNY and CDR2 is SVGAGI (reference sequence). In DNA form, the CDR3 reads TGTGCCAGCAGTTACTGGGGTGGGGGTGGCACTGAAGCTTTCTTT. The encoded protein is CASSYWGGGGTEAFF.

This clonotype has a count of ten or more. The gene calls are TRBV12-3 or TRBV12-4 and TRBJ2-4; 14 nucleotides agree with TRBD2. The CDR3 contains 19 residues. V gave up 1 base and J gave up 0 bases; unmatched junction bases: 5. In DNA form, the CDR3 reads TGTGCCAGCAGTTTAGTGACCGGGACTAGCGGGGGAGCCAAAAACATTCAGTACTTC. Translating it yields CASSLVTGTSGGAKNIQYF.